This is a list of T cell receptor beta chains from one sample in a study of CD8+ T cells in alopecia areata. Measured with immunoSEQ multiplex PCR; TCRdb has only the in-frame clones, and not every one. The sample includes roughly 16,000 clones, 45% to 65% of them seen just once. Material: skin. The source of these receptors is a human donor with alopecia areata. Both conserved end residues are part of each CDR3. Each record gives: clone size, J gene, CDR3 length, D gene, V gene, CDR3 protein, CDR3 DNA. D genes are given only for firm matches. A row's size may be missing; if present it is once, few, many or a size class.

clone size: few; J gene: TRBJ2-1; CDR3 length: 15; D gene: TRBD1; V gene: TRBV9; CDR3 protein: CASSAGDREYDEQFF; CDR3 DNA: TGTGCCAGCAGCGCCGGGGACAGAGAATACGATGAGCAGTTCTTC
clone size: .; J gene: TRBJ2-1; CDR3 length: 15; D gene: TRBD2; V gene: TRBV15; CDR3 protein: CATSRDPTGGDEQFF; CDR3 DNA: TGTGCCACCAGCAGAGATCCTACGGGAGGGGATGAGCAGTTCTTC
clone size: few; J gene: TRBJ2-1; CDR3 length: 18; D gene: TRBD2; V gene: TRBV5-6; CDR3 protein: CASSLSGRGGSSYNEQFF; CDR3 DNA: TGTGCCAGCAGCTTGTCGGGGCGCGGCGGGAGCTCCTACAATGAGCAGTTCTTC
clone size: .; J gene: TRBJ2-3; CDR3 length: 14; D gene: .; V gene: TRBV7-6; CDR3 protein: CASQGRGAADTQYF; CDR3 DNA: TGTGCCAGCCAGGGCAGGGGCGCCGCAGATACGCAGTATTTT
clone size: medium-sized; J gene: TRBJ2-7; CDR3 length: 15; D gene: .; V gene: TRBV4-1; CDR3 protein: CASSLKSGSKGEQYF; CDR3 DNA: TGCGCCAGCAGCCTTAAGTCGGGGTCCAAGGGAGAGCAGTACTTC
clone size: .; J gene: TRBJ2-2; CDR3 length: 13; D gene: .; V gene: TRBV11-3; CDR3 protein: CASSLSSTGELFF; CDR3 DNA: TGTGCCAGCAGCTTAAGTAGCACCGGGGAGCTGTTTTTT
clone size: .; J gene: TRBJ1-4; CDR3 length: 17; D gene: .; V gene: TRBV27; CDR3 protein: CASSSGGGPSTNEKLFF; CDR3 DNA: TGTGCCAGCAGTAGTGGGGGGGGCCCCTCAACTAATGAAAAACTGTTTTTT
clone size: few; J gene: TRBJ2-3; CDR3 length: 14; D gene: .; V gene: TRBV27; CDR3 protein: CASSPQGNIDTQYF; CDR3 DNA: TGTGCCAGCAGCCCACAGGGTAATATAGATACGCAGTATTTT
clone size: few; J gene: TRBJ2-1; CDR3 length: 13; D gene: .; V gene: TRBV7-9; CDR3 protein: CASSPSSYNEQFF; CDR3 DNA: TGTGCCAGCAGCCCCTCATCCTACAATGAGCAGTTCTTC
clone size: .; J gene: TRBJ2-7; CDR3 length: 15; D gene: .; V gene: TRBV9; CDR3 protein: CASSPRLVGSYEQYF; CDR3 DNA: TGTGCCAGCAGCCCTCGACTAGTGGGTAGCTACGAGCAGTACTTC
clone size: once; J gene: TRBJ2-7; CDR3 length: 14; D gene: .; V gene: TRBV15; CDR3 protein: CATSSGPFTYEQYF; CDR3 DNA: TGTGCCACCAGCAGCGGACCATTCACCTACGAGCAGTACTTC
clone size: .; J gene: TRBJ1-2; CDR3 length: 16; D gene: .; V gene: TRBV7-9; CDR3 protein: CASSLRVTGLHYGYTF; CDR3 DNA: TGTGCCAGCAGCTTAAGGGTTACAGGCCTCCACTATGGCTACACCTTC
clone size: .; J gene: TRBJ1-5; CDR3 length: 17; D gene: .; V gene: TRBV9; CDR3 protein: CASSSGQDFYSNQPQHF; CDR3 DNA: TGTGCCAGCAGCTCGGGGCAGGACTTTTATAGCAATCAGCCCCAGCATTTT
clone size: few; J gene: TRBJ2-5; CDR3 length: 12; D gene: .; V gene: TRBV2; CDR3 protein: CASEIGQETQYF; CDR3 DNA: TGTGCCAGCGAAATTGGACAAGAGACCCAGTACTTC
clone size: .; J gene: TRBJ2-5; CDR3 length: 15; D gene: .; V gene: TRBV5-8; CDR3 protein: CASSLGGRDAETQYF; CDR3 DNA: TGTGCCAGCAGTTTGGGGGGGCGGGACGCGGAGACCCAGTACTTC
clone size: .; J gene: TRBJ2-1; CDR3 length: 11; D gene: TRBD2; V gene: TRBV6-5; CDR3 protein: CASWEGNEQFF; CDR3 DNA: TGTGCCAGCTGGGAGGGCAATGAGCAGTTCTTC
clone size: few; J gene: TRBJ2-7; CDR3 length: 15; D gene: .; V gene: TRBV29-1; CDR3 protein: CSVTGSGQPSYEQYF; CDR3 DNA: TGCAGCGTCACCGGGTCAGGGCAGCCCTCCTACGAGCAGTACTTC
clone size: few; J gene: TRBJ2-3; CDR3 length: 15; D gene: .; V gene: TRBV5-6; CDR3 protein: CASSLGGHLTDTQYF; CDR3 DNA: TGTGCCAGCAGCTTGGGGGGACACCTCACAGATACGCAGTATTTT
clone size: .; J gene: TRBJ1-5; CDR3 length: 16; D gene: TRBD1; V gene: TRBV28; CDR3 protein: CASSLAWTGRHQPQHF; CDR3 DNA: TGTGCCAGCAGTCTAGCTTGGACAGGGCGGCATCAGCCCCAGCATTTT
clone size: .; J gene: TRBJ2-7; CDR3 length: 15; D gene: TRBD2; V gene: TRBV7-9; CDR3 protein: CASSLISGKPYEQYF; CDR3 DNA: TGTGCCAGCAGCTTAATTAGCGGGAAACCCTACGAGCAGTACTTC
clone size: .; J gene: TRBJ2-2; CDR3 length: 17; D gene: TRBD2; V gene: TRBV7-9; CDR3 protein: CASSLLGLAGSTGELFF; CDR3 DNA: TGTGCCAGCAGCCTTTTGGGGCTAGCGGGATCCACCGGGGAGCTGTTTTTT
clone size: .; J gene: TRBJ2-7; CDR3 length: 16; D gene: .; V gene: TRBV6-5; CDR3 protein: CASSYSIRARVYEQYF; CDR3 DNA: TGTGCCAGCAGTTACTCGATTAGGGCCAGGGTCTACGAGCAGTACTTC
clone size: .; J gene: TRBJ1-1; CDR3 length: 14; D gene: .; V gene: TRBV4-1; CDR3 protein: CASSQGTLNTEAFF; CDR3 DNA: TGCGCCAGCAGCCAAGGGACACTGAACACTGAAGCTTTCTTT
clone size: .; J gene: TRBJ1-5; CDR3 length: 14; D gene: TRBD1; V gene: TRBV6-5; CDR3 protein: CASSKTGKNQPQHF; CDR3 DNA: TGTGCCAGCAGTAAGACAGGGAAGAATCAGCCCCAGCATTTT